This T cell receptor (beta chain) was captured by sequencing in a study of T-cell memory formation after mild COVID-19. General study points: Of the contracting clones, CD4+ ones lay mainly in CM and EM, and CD8+ ones in EMRA. Unconfirmed was the SARS-CoV-2 specificity of second-wave clones that peaked on day 37. Some SARS-CoV-2-responding clones were already detected in memory before infection.

5'RACE with constant-segment primers built TCRalpha and TCRbeta cDNA libraries with UMIs. In TCRdb, the 5' RACE reads were re-called with MiXCR into one record per CDR3 protein. In the table there are about 140,000 distinct CDR3 sequences, 11% to 15% of which are singletons. Between the trimmed V and J ends, which lost 3 bases and 2 bases, there was a span of 5 bases. The CDR3 totals 12 residues. CDR1 is MNHNS, CDR2 SASEGT, per germline. This clonotype was seen only a few times. The antigen is unknown. The chain uses TRBV6-1 and TRBJ2-7; D uncertain. This sequence originates from an adult woman who had mild COVID-19 (a few samples of this study predate the infection). Cell type and time point are not known. Material: PBMCs or a T cell subset sorted from them (not recorded which). The CDR3 region has the DNA TGTGCCAGCAGTGATTGGACCTACGAGCAGTACTTC. Its protein is CASSDWTYEQYF.